One and the same sample provided the 22 T cell receptor beta chains below, sequenced in a study of T cell clusters in autoimmune cytopenias. TRB amplification used approximately 0.25 ug of peripheral blood genomic DNA. TRB rearrangements were amplified by touch-down multiplex PCR with mixed TRB-A/B primers. TCRdb re-called the multiplex PCR reads, yielding one record per CDR3 amino acid sequence without DNA. This table lists about 390 distinct CDR3 sequences. The same data also went into a second study, on T cell repertoires in aging, cancer and after chemotherapy.

The specimen sequenced was peripheral blood. These receptors were collected from a human donor in good health.

This clonotype registers medium-sized by frequency. The chain's CDR3 is CASSYSGDTDTQYF. The rearrangement joins TRBV5-1 to TRBJ2-3; the D call from TCRdb, TRBD2, cannot be confirmed without DNA. Looked up from germline, CDR1 is SGHRS and CDR2 is YFSETQ. This CDR3 has 14 amino acids.

This clonotype is identified as large from frequency. The CDR3 spells CASSWWTGRQETQYF. This chain joins TRBV6-2 or TRBV6-3 and TRBJ2-5; TCRdb's D call of TRBD1 is untestable without DNA. The CDR3 loop spans 15 amino acids. The germline V gene encodes CDR1 MNHEY and CDR2 SVGEGT.

This clonotype ranks as large (0.1 to 1%) in terms of frequency. The genes are TRBV15 and TRBJ2-7; TCRdb picks TRBD2, but there is no DNA to check that call. The CDR3 totals 16 residues. Germline V gives CDR1 LNHNV, CDR2 YYDKDF (reference sequence). CDR3 residues: CATSREEGSGRDEQYF.

This chain uses TRBV12-3 or TRBV12-4 with TRBJ2-7; TCRdb designates TRBD2, a call that cannot be tested without DNA. CDR3 length: 19 amino acids. The CDR3 region is CASSSPGSGGKRGTYEQYF.

Frequency places this clonotype as medium-sized. CDR3 region: CASRTQGTYTEAFF. This sequence joins TRBV12-3 or TRBV12-4 and TRBJ1-1; checking the TCRdb D call of TRBD1 is not possible without DNA. The CDR3 length is 14 residues.

The rearrangement uses TRBV11-2 and TRBJ2-3; as DNA is missing, the TRBD2 call by TCRdb cannot be tested. CDR3 length: 15 amino acids. Germline V gene data show CDR1 as SGHAT and CDR2 as FQNNGV. The CDR3 region is CASSPRTSGTDTQYF.

This clonotype shows up as medium-sized by frequency. This chain's CDR3 is CASSYWVQPTYEQYF. The chain uses TRBV5-8 and TRBJ2-7. This CDR3 comprises 15 residues. The germline V gene encodes CDR1 SGHTS and CDR2 YDEGEE. Complete variable domain (other parts from reference TRBV5-8 and TRBJ2-7): EAGVTQSPTHLIKTRGQQATLRCSPISGHTSVYWYQQALGLGLQFLLWYDEGEERNRGNFPPRFSGRQFPNYSSELNVNALELEDSALYLCASSYWVQPTYEQYFGPGTRLTVT.

This chain links TRBV19 with TRBJ2-7; as DNA is missing, the TRBD1 call by TCRdb cannot be tested. The germline V gene has CDR1 LNHDA and CDR2 SQIVND (reference sequence). CDR3 size: 13 residues. The CDR3: CASSPRAGYEQYF.

This clonotype is classed as large by frequency. This chain links TRBV20-1 with TRBJ2-7; without DNA, the TCRdb call of TRBD2 cannot be checked. Germline CDR1 DFQATT, CDR2 SNEGSKA (reference sequence). The CDR3 is 16 amino acids. CDR3 residues: CSARGGTGTETYEQYF.

This sequence joins TRBV19 and TRBJ1-4. The germline CDR1 and CDR2 sequences are LNHDA and SQIVND (reference sequence). The CDR3 is 17 amino acids. The CDR3 sequence is CASSKVVSLATNEKLFF.

The V gene is TRBV20-1, the J gene TRBJ2-7; as DNA is missing, the TRBD1 call by TCRdb cannot be tested. Germline CDR1 DFQATT, CDR2 SNEGSKA (reference sequence). CDR3 length: 12 amino acids. This CDR3 reads CSAATGGYEQYF.

The V call is TRBV6-2 or TRBV6-3, the J call TRBJ1-5; no DNA is available, so the TRBD1 call from TCRdb remains unchecked. CDR3 length: 14 amino acids. Looked up from germline, CDR1 is MNHEY and CDR2 is SVGEGT. This CDR3 reads CASSQGQSNQPQHF.

This clonotype is labeled medium-sized based on frequency. The gene calls are TRBV28 and TRBJ1-6; TCRdb calls TRBD1, which cannot be checked without DNA. This CDR3 comprises 14 residues. Germline V gene data show CDR1 as MDHEN and CDR2 as SYDVKM. This CDR3 is CASSFPSPHSPLHF.

The chain combines TRBV6-2 or TRBV6-3 with TRBJ2-7; the TCRdb call, TRBD2, lacks DNA for checking. The CDR3 loop spans 14 amino acids. Per the germline V gene, CDR1 is MNHEY and CDR2 is SVGEGT. CDR3 sequence: CASNKRSGRDEQYF.

By frequency, this clonotype is large (0.1 to 1%). This chain connects TRBV18 to TRBJ1-5. Germline V gene sequence: CDR1 KGHSH, CDR2 LQKENI. This CDR3 contains 14 residues. CDR3 loop: CASSPGIGNQPQHF.

Frequency places this clonotype as medium-sized. The chain links TRBV20-1 to TRBJ1-2; TCRdb's D call of TRBD1 is untestable without DNA. The CDR3 consists of 15 residues. Germline lookup yields CDR1 DFQATT and CDR2 SNEGSKA (reference sequence). The chain's CDR3 is CSARGRQGGFYGYTF.

V gene TRBV28 combines with J gene TRBJ2-1; TCRdb lists TRBD2, though no DNA is available to test this call. CDR1 is MDHEN, CDR2 SYDVKM, per germline. This CDR3 spans 17 amino acids. CDR3 sequence reads: CASSPPTGRALYNEQFF.

This clonotype is deemed large by its frequency. The chain combines TRBV20-1 with TRBJ2-5; there is no DNA to check the TCRdb D call of TRBD2. The CDR3 loop spans 16 amino acids. The germline CDR1 and CDR2 sequences are DFQATT and SNEGSKA (reference sequence). CDR3 residues: CSASKTTSGSQETQYF.

According to its frequency, this clonotype is large (0.1 to 1%). This chain joins TRBV7-2 and TRBJ2-7; TCRdb lists TRBD2, though no DNA is available to test this call. This CDR3 has 12 residues. Germline V lookup: CDR1 SGHTA, CDR2 FQGNSA. The CDR3 sequence: CASSPSRNEQYF. The variable domain in full, with the rest retrieved from reference TRBV7-2 and TRBJ2-7, is GAGVSQSPSNKVTEKGKDVELRCDPISGHTALYWYRQSLGQGLEFLIYFQGNSAPDKSGLPSDRFSAERTGGSVSTLTIQRTQQEDSAVYLCASSPSRNEQYFGPGTRLTVT.

This sequence joins TRBV28 and TRBJ2-5; TCRdb's D call of TRBD2 is untestable without DNA. Germline values: CDR1 MDHEN, CDR2 SYDVKM. This CDR3 region has 15 residues. The CDR3 sequence is CASSILAGGRETQYF.

V gene TRBV15 combines with J gene TRBJ2-6; TCRdb's D gene call, TRBD1, goes unchecked for lack of DNA. The CDR3 has 18 amino acids. In germline, CDR1 is LNHNV, CDR2 YYDKDF (reference sequence). The CDR3 here is CATSRAGQPTSGANVLTF.

This clonotype registers hyperexpanded (1% or more) by frequency. The CDR3 here is CASSLGSTGELFF. The V call is TRBV5-5, the J call TRBJ2-2. Germline CDR1 is SGHKS and CDR2 is YYEKEE (reference sequence). There are 13 residues in the CDR3.